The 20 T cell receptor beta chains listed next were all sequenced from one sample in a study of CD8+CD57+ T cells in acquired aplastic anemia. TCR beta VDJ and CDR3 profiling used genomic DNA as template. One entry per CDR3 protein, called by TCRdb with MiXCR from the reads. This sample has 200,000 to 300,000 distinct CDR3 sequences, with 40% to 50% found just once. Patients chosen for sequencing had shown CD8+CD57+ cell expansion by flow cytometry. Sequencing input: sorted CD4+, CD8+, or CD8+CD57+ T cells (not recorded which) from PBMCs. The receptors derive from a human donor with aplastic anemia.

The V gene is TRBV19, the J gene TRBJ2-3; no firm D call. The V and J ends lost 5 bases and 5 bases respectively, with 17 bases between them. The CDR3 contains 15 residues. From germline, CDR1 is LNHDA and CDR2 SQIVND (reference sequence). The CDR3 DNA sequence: TGTGCCAGTAGTCTCCACACCGTAGGTAGAGATACGCAGTATTTT. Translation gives CASSLHTVGRDTQYF.

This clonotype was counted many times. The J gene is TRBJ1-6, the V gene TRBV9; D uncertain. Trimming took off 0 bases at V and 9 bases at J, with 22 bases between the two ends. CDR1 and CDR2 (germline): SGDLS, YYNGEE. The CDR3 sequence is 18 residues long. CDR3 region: CASSVESRVVGNGSPLHF. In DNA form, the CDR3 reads TGTGCCAGCAGCGTAGAATCTCGGGTGGTAGGGAATGGTTCACCCCTCCACTTT.

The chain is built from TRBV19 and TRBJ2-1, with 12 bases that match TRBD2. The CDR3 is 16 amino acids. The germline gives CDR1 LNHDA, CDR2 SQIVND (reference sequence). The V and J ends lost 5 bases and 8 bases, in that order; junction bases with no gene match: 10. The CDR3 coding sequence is TGTGCCAGTAGTGCCCTTAGGGCTAGCGGGGGGGATGAGCAGTTCTTC. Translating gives CASSALRASGGDEQFF. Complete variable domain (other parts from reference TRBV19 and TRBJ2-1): DGGITQSPKYLFRKEGQNVTLSCEQNLNHDAMYWYRQDPGQGLRLIYYSQIVNDFQKGDIAEGYSVSREKKESFPLTVTSAQKNPTAFYLCASSALRASGGDEQFFGPGTRLTVL.

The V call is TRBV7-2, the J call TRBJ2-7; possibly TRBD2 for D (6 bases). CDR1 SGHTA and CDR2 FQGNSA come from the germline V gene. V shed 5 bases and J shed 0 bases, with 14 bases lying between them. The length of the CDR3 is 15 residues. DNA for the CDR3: TGTGCCAGCAGCCCGGGGGACGGCAGCTCCTACGAGCAGTACTTC. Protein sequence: CASSPGDGSSYEQYF.

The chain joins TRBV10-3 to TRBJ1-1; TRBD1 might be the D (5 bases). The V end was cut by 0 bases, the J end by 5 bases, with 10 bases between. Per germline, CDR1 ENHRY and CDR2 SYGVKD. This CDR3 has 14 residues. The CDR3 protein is CAISESPEGTEAFF. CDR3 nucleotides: TGTGCCATCAGTGAGTCCCCCGAGGGGACTGAAGCTTTCTTT.

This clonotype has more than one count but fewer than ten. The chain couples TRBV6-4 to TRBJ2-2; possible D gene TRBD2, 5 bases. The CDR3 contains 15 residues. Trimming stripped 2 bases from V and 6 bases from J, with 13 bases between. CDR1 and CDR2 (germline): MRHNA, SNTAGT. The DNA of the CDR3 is TGTGCCAGCAGTGACCCGGGGTCTTCTTCCGGGGAGCTGTTTTTT. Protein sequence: CASSDPGSSSGELFF.

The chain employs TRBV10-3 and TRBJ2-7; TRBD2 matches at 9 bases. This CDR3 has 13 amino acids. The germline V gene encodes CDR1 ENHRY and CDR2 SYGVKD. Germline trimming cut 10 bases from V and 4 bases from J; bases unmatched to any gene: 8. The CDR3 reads CASSSGVGYEQYF. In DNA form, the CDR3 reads TGTGCCAGCTCTAGCGGGGTGGGTTACGAGCAGTACTTC.

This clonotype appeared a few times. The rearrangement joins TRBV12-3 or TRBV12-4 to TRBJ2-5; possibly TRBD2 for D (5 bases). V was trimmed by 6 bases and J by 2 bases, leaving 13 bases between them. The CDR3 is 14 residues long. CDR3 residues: CASSFQRLQETQYF. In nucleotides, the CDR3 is TGTGCCAGCAGCTTCCAGCGGTTACAAGAGACCCAGTACTTC.

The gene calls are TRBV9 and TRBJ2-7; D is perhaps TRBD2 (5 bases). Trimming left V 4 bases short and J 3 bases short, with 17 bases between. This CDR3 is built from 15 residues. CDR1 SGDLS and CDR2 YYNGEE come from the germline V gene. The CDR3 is CASSLSGEGLYEQYF. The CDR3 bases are TGTGCCAGCAGCCTCTCGGGCGAGGGCCTCTACGAGCAGTACTTC. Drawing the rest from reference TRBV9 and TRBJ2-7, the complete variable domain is DSGVTQTPKHLITATGQRVTLRCSPRSGDLSVYWYQQSLDQGLQFLIQYYNGEERAKGNILERFSAQQFPDLHSELNLSSLELGDSALYFCASSLSGEGLYEQYFGPGTRLTVT.

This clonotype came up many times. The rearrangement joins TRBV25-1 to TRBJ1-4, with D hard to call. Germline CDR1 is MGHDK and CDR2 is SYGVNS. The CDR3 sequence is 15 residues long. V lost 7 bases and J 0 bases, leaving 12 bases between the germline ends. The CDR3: CASTNWGATNEKLFF. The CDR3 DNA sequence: TGTGCCAGCACCAATTGGGGTGCAACTAATGAAAAACTGTTTTTT.

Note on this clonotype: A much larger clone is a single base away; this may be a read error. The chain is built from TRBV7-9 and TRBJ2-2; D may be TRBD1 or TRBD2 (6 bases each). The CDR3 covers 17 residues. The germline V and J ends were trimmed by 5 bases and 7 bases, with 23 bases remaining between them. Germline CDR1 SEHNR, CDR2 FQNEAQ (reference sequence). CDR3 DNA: TGTGCCAGCAGCGTACCCTCTGAAAGGGGGGATGACGGGGAGCTGTTTTTT. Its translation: CASSVPSERGDDGELFF.

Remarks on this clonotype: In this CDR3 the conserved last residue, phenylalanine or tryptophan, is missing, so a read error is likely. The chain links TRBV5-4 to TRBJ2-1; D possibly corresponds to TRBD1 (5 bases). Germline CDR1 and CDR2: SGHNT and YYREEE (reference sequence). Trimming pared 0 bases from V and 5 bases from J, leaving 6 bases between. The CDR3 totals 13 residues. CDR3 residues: CASSLVGDNEQFL. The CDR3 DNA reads TGTGCCAGCAGCTTGGTAGGGGACAATGAGCAGTTCCTC.

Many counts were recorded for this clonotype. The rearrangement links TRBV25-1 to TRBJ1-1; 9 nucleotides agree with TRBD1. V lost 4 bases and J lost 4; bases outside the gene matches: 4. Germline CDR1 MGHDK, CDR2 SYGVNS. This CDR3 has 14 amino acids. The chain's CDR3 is CASSVADRGTEAFF. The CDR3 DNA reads TGTGCCAGCAGTGTTGCGGACAGGGGCACTGAAGCTTTCTTT.

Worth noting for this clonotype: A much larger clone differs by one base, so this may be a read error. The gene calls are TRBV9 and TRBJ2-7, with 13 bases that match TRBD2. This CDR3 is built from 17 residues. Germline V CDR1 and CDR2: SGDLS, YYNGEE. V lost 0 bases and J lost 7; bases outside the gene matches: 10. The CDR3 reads CASSVELAGGPVNEQYF. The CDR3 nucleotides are TGTGCCAGCAGCGTAGAACTAGCGGGGGGGCCGGTCAATGAGCAGTACTTC.

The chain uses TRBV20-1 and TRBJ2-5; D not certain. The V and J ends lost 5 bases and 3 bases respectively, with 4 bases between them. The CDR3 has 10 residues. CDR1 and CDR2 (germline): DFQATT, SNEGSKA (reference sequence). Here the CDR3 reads CSALEETQYF. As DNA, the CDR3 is TGCAGTGCTCTCGAAGAGACCCAGTACTTC.

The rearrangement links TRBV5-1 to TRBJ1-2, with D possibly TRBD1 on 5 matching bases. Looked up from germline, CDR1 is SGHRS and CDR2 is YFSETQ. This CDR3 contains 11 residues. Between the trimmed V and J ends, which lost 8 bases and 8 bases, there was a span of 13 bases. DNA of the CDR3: TGCGCCAGTAATACGGGGGGAGGCTACACCTTC. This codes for CASNTGGGYTF.

The CDR3 sequence: CASSELRTGGVSDEQYF. Here the CDR3 DNA reads TGTGCCAGCAGTGAATTAAGGACAGGGGGGGTGTCCGACGAGCAGTACTTC. The rearrangement joins TRBV25-1 to TRBJ2-7; TRBD1 aligns across 10 bases. Germline-derived CDR1 and CDR2 are MGHDK and SYGVNS. Unmatched junction bases numbered 11, after V lost 1 base and J lost 5 bases. This CDR3 has 17 residues.

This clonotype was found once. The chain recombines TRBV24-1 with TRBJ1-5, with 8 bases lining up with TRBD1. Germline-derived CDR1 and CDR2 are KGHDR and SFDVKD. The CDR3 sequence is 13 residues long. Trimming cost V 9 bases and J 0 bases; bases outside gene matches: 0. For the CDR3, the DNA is TGTGCCACCGGACAGGGTAGCAATCAGCCCCAGCATTTT. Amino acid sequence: CATGQGSNQPQHF.

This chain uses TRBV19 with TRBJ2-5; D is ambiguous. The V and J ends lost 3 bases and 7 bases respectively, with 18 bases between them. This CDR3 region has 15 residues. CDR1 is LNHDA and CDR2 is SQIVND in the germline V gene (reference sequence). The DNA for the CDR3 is TGTGCCAGTAGTATCGAGTTCCCCGGGCTAGGGACCCAGTACTTC. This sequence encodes CASSIEFPGLGTQYF.

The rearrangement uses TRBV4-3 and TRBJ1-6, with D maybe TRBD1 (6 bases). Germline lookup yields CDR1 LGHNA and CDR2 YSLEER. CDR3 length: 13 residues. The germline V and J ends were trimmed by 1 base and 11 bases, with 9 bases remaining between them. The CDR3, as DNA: TGCGCCAGCAGCCAAGGACAGGTCCCACCCCTCCACTTT. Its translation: CASSQGQVPPLHF.